These T cell receptor beta chains were read from a single sample in a study of blood T cell repertoires in COVID-19. The data were produced by immunoSEQ multiplex PCR, yet TCRdb's version contains in-frame clones alone and is incomplete. The data show around 230,000 clones, 84% seen once. Sequenced material: peripheral blood. Source of these receptors: a man aged 40-49 years who had recovered from COVID-19. Each CDR3 is given with its conserved first and last residue. The D gene is left open where the match is weak. Size values are once, few and many counts, or a class for expanded clones, and some rows have none.

CDR3aa: CASSPPGGTHDTYEQYF; CDR3nt: TGTGCCAGCTCACCACCCGGGGGGACGCATGATACCTACGAGCAGTACTTC; d_gene: TRBD2; j_gene: TRBJ2-7; abundance: NA; v_gene: TRBV18
CDR3aa: CASSFGQGDEKLFF; CDR3nt: TGCGCCAGCAGCTTCGGTCAGGGCGATGAAAAACTGTTTTTT; d_gene: NA; j_gene: TRBJ1-4; abundance: once; v_gene: TRBV5-1
CDR3aa: CASSELAVPNSPLHF; CDR3nt: TGTGCCAGCAGTGAATTGGCAGTTCCTAATTCACCCCTCCACTTT; d_gene: NA; j_gene: TRBJ1-6; abundance: NA; v_gene: TRBV2
CDR3aa: CASSISGTAVGNQPQHF; CDR3nt: TGTGCCAGTAGTATTTCCGGGACAGCAGTTGGCAATCAGCCCCAGCATTTT; d_gene: TRBD1; j_gene: TRBJ1-5; abundance: NA; v_gene: TRBV19
CDR3aa: CASSLVQTYEQYF; CDR3nt: TGTGCCAGCAGCTTGGTACAGACCTACGAGCAGTACTTC; d_gene: NA; j_gene: TRBJ2-7; abundance: NA; v_gene: TRBV5-6
CDR3aa: CASSTHTGLGTEAFF; CDR3nt: TGTGCCAGCAGCACTCATACAGGGCTCGGGACTGAAGCTTTCTTT; d_gene: NA; j_gene: TRBJ1-1; abundance: NA; v_gene: TRBV9
CDR3aa: CASSASRGWDEQYF; CDR3nt: TGTGCCAGCAGCGCCTCCAGGGGCTGGGACGAGCAGTACTTC; d_gene: NA; j_gene: TRBJ2-7; abundance: NA; v_gene: TRBV9
CDR3aa: CAISEPGNYGYTF; CDR3nt: TGTGCCATCAGTGAGCCGGGAAACTATGGCTACACCTTC; d_gene: NA; j_gene: TRBJ1-2; abundance: NA; v_gene: TRBV10-3
CDR3aa: CASSLITGTEAFF; CDR3nt: TGTGCCAGCAGCTTAATTACGGGCACTGAAGCTTTCTTT; d_gene: NA; j_gene: TRBJ1-1; abundance: NA; v_gene: TRBV11-3
CDR3aa: CASSRGRAVNEQFF; CDR3nt: TGTGCCAGCTCTCGGGGTAGGGCCGTCAATGAGCAGTTCTTC; d_gene: NA; j_gene: TRBJ2-1; abundance: NA; v_gene: TRBV19
CDR3aa: CASSQDRGLGETQYF; CDR3nt: TGCGCCAGCAGCCAAGATCGTGGACTGGGGGAGACCCAGTACTTC; d_gene: NA; j_gene: TRBJ2-5; abundance: NA; v_gene: TRBV4-3
CDR3aa: CASSIGILETQYF; CDR3nt: TGTGCCAGCAGTATCGGTATATTGGAGACCCAGTACTTC; d_gene: NA; j_gene: TRBJ2-5; abundance: NA; v_gene: TRBV6-2/TRBV6-3
CDR3aa: CATSRGIQGADTEAFF; CDR3nt: TGTGCCACCAGCAGAGGAATACAGGGGGCGGACACTGAAGCTTTCTTT; d_gene: TRBD1; j_gene: TRBJ1-1; abundance: NA; v_gene: TRBV15
CDR3aa: CASSLYGWVRETQYF; CDR3nt: TGCGCCAGCAGCTTGTACGGGTGGGTCCGGGAGACCCAGTACTTC; d_gene: NA; j_gene: TRBJ2-5; abundance: NA; v_gene: TRBV5-1
CDR3aa: CATSRGQGSNSPLHF; CDR3nt: TGTGCCACCAGCAGGGGACAGGGTTCGAATTCACCCCTCCACTTT; d_gene: TRBD1; j_gene: TRBJ1-6; abundance: NA; v_gene: TRBV15
CDR3aa: CASSLWTSRFGELFF; CDR3nt: TGTGCCAGCAGCTTGTGGACTAGTCGGTTCGGGGAGCTGTTTTTT; d_gene: TRBD2; j_gene: TRBJ2-2; abundance: NA; v_gene: TRBV11-3
CDR3aa: CVSSLDQGGTGYTF; CDR3nt: TGTGTCAGCAGCTTAGATCAGGGGGGAACCGGCTACACCTTC; d_gene: TRBD1; j_gene: TRBJ1-2; abundance: NA; v_gene: TRBV7-2
CDR3aa: CASSLEGQTDTQYF; CDR3nt: TGCGCCAGCAGCTTGGAGGGGCAGACAGATACGCAGTATTTT; d_gene: NA; j_gene: TRBJ2-3; abundance: NA; v_gene: TRBV5-1
CDR3aa: CATKDSYLGLQFF; CDR3nt: TGTGCCACCAAGGACAGTTATCTGGGATTACAGTTCTTC; d_gene: NA; j_gene: TRBJ2-1; abundance: once; v_gene: TRBV6-5
CDR3aa: CASSSLAEAYEQYF; CDR3nt: TGCGCCAGCAGCTCGCTAGCGGAGGCCTACGAGCAGTACTTC; d_gene: TRBD2; j_gene: TRBJ2-7; abundance: NA; v_gene: TRBV5-1
CDR3aa: CASRTLDTPNTEAFF; CDR3nt: TGTGCCAGCAGAACCTTGGACACCCCGAACACTGAAGCTTTCTTT; d_gene: NA; j_gene: TRBJ1-1; abundance: NA; v_gene: TRBV6-6
CDR3aa: CASRPGQSLNTEAFF; CDR3nt: TGCGCCAGCCGACCGGGACAGTCTTTGAACACTGAAGCTTTCTTT; d_gene: TRBD1; j_gene: TRBJ1-1; abundance: NA; v_gene: TRBV5-1
CDR3aa: CASWRTGTGDTEAFF; CDR3nt: TGTGCCAGCTGGCGCACCGGGACAGGGGACACTGAAGCTTTCTTT; d_gene: TRBD1; j_gene: TRBJ1-1; abundance: NA; v_gene: TRBV18
CDR3aa: CASSFRRGELFF; CDR3nt: TGTGCCAGCAGCTTTCGTCGCGGGGAGCTGTTTTTT; d_gene: NA; j_gene: TRBJ2-2; abundance: few; v_gene: TRBV11-3
CDR3aa: CASSYARLAGADTQYF; CDR3nt: TGTGCCAGCAGTTACGCGCGGCTAGCGGGGGCAGATACGCAGTATTTT; d_gene: TRBD2; j_gene: TRBJ2-3; abundance: NA; v_gene: TRBV6-2/TRBV6-3
CDR3aa: CASLTRASGRTNEQFF; CDR3nt: TGTGCCAGCCTCACCAGGGCTAGCGGGAGAACGAATGAGCAGTTCTTC; d_gene: NA; j_gene: TRBJ2-1; abundance: NA; v_gene: TRBV21-1
CDR3aa: CASRAPGTDTQYF; CDR3nt: TGTGCCAGCAGGGCCCCAGGAACAGATACGCAGTATTTT; d_gene: NA; j_gene: TRBJ2-3; abundance: NA; v_gene: TRBV6-5
CDR3aa: CSVGTGIYEQYF; CDR3nt: TGCAGCGTAGGGACAGGGATATACGAGCAGTACTTC; d_gene: TRBD1; j_gene: TRBJ2-7; abundance: NA; v_gene: TRBV29-1
CDR3aa: CASSLFWSGDSNQPQHF; CDR3nt: TGTGCCAGCAGTTTATTCTGGTCCGGGGATAGCAATCAGCCCCAGCATTTT; d_gene: NA; j_gene: TRBJ1-5; abundance: few; v_gene: TRBV27
CDR3aa: CSVRLAGAPYEQYF; CDR3nt: TGCAGCGTCCGACTAGCGGGAGCCCCCTACGAGCAGTACTTC; d_gene: TRBD2; j_gene: TRBJ2-7; abundance: NA; v_gene: TRBV29-1
CDR3aa: CASSENAGTGGRLNEKLFF; CDR3nt: TGCGCCAGCAGCGAGAACGCCGGGACAGGGGGACGATTGAATGAAAAACTGTTTTTT; d_gene: TRBD1; j_gene: TRBJ1-4; abundance: NA; v_gene: TRBV5-1
CDR3aa: CASSLAPENEQFF; CDR3nt: TGTGCCAGCAGCTTAGCTCCGGAGAATGAGCAGTTCTTC; d_gene: NA; j_gene: TRBJ2-1; abundance: NA; v_gene: TRBV11-2
CDR3aa: CASSDGTGLNTEAFF; CDR3nt: TGTGCCAGCAGCGATGGGACAGGACTGAACACTGAAGCTTTCTTT; d_gene: TRBD1; j_gene: TRBJ1-1; abundance: few; v_gene: TRBV11-3
CDR3aa: CASSLGAGLLSTDTQYF; CDR3nt: TGTGCCAGCAGCCTCGGGGCGGGACTCCTGAGCACAGATACGCAGTATTTT; d_gene: NA; j_gene: TRBJ2-3; abundance: few; v_gene: TRBV3-1/TRBV3-2
CDR3aa: CASSARANTEAFF; CDR3nt: TGCGCCAGCAGTGCTAGAGCGAACACTGAAGCTTTCTTT; d_gene: NA; j_gene: TRBJ1-1; abundance: NA; v_gene: TRBV10-1
CDR3aa: CASSYPTGGRLSPLHF; CDR3nt: TGTGCCAGCAGTTATCCGACAGGGGGCCGGCTTTCACCCCTCCACTTT; d_gene: TRBD1; j_gene: TRBJ1-6; abundance: NA; v_gene: TRBV6-2/TRBV6-3
CDR3aa: CATSGTSGSSYNEQFF; CDR3nt: TGTGCCACCAGCGGGACTAGCGGGAGCTCCTACAATGAGCAGTTCTTC; d_gene: TRBD2; j_gene: TRBJ2-1; abundance: NA; v_gene: TRBV24-1
CDR3aa: CASSLLGWASGGDFEDTQYF; CDR3nt: TGTGCCAGCAGCTTATTAGGCTGGGCTAGCGGGGGGGATTTTGAAGATACGCAGTATTTT; d_gene: TRBD2; j_gene: TRBJ2-3; abundance: NA; v_gene: TRBV7-6
CDR3aa: CASRRTGTTYNEQFF; CDR3nt: TGTGCCAGCCGCCGGACCGGGACTACCTACAATGAGCAGTTCTTC; d_gene: TRBD2; j_gene: TRBJ2-1; abundance: NA; v_gene: TRBV27
CDR3aa: CASSQLTGIGGYTF; CDR3nt: TGCGCCAGCAGCCAGCTCACAGGGATTGGTGGCTACACCTTC; d_gene: NA; j_gene: TRBJ1-2; abundance: NA; v_gene: TRBV4-3
CDR3aa: CATRSSTGELFF; CDR3nt: TGTGCCACCAGATCCTCGACCGGGGAGCTGTTTTTT; d_gene: NA; j_gene: TRBJ2-2; abundance: NA; v_gene: TRBV24-1
CDR3aa: CARGGGGSTDTQYF; CDR3nt: TGTGCCAGGGGGGGTGGCGGTAGCACAGATACGCAGTATTTT; d_gene: NA; j_gene: TRBJ2-3; abundance: NA; v_gene: TRBV2
CDR3aa: CSVLRQGRNTEAFF; CDR3nt: TGCAGCGTTCTGAGACAGGGGAGGAACACTGAAGCTTTCTTT; d_gene: TRBD1; j_gene: TRBJ1-1; abundance: NA; v_gene: TRBV29-1
CDR3aa: CASSQNRQGPGHEQYF; CDR3nt: TGCGCCAGCAGCCAAAACCGACAGGGACCTGGGCACGAGCAGTACTTC; d_gene: TRBD1; j_gene: TRBJ2-7; abundance: once; v_gene: TRBV4-3
CDR3aa: CAISELQGSYEQYF; CDR3nt: TGTGCCATCAGTGAGCTTCAGGGATCGTACGAGCAGTACTTC; d_gene: NA; j_gene: TRBJ2-7; abundance: once; v_gene: TRBV10-3
CDR3aa: CASSLLASSGETQYF; CDR3nt: TGTGCCAGCAGCTTACTAGCGTCATCAGGAGAGACCCAGTACTTC; d_gene: NA; j_gene: TRBJ2-5; abundance: NA; v_gene: TRBV7-2
CDR3aa: CASSQRSQPGSPLHF; CDR3nt: TGTGCCAGCTCACAACGGTCCCAACCCGGTTCACCCCTCCACTTT; d_gene: NA; j_gene: TRBJ1-6; abundance: NA; v_gene: TRBV18
CDR3aa: CASATGLSGEQYF; CDR3nt: TGTGCCAGTGCTACGGGACTCTCGGGGGAGCAGTACTTC; d_gene: NA; j_gene: TRBJ2-7; abundance: NA; v_gene: TRBV19
CDR3aa: CASSRQGTNEKLFF; CDR3nt: TGCGCCAGCAGCCGACAGGGAACTAATGAAAAACTGTTTTTT; d_gene: TRBD1; j_gene: TRBJ1-4; abundance: NA; v_gene: TRBV5-1
CDR3aa: CASGLAGSGETQYF; CDR3nt: TGTGCCAGCGGGCTAGCGGGAAGTGGAGAGACCCAGTACTTC; d_gene: TRBD2; j_gene: TRBJ2-5; abundance: NA; v_gene: TRBV9